Listed below are T cell receptor beta chains from one sample, sequenced in a study of T cell changes during pregnancy in multiple sclerosis. Method: immunoSEQ multiplex PCR; TCRdb's copy keeps in-frame clones and lacks some. The sample lists around 35,000 clones; roughly 88% were seen once. The source was CD8+ T cells from peripheral blood mononuclear cells, collected after pregnancy. The receptors shown here come from a female donor with multiple sclerosis, enrolled in a pregnancy study. Both conserved end residues are part of each CDR3. The D gene is left open where the match is weak. Rows give clone size only sometimes, using once, few, many, or a class for an expanded clone.

CDR3aa | CDR3nt | d_gene | j_gene | v_gene | abundance
CASSLAGSGDQETQYF | TGTGCCAGCAGCTTGGCTGGGAGCGGGGACCAAGAGACCCAGTACTTC | TRBD2 | TRBJ2-5 | TRBV5-6 | .
CATSRDLGRTGADHPGETQYF | TGTGCCACCAGCAGAGATCTTGGTAGGACAGGAGCGGACCATCCCGGGGAGACCCAGTACTTC | TRBD1 | TRBJ2-5 | TRBV15 | .
CASSLNRDGSSYEQYF | TGTGCCAGCAGCCTAAACCGGGACGGGAGCTCCTACGAGCAGTACTTC | . | TRBJ2-7 | TRBV9 | .
CASSFPGGLSGNTIYF | TGTGCCAGCAGCTTCCCCGGAGGGCTCTCCGGAAACACCATATATTTT | . | TRBJ1-3 | TRBV7-2 | .
CASSITGYEQFF | TGTGCCAGTAGTATTACGGGATATGAGCAGTTCTTC | . | TRBJ2-1 | TRBV19 | .
CATSRGRSPEDF | TGTGCCACCAGCAGAGGAAGAAGCCCCGAGGACTTC | . | TRBJ2-7 | TRBV15 | .
CAASSPFNEKLFF | TGTGCCGCCAGTTCGCCCTTTAATGAAAAACTGTTTTTT | . | TRBJ1-4 | TRBV10-3 | once
CASGLGSAGTEAFF | TGTGCTAGTGGCCTGGGGAGCGCGGGAACTGAAGCTTTCTTT | . | TRBJ1-1 | TRBV12-5 | .
CASSSTANYGYTF | TGTGCCAGCAGCTCGACAGCTAACTATGGCTACACCTTC | . | TRBJ1-2 | TRBV9 | .
CASSTLGGDQETQYF | TGTGCCAGCAGTACCTTAGGGGGAGATCAAGAGACCCAGTACTTC | . | TRBJ2-5 | TRBV6-1 | many
CASSEGDSSYEQYF | TGTGCCAGCAGTGAAGGGGACAGCTCCTACGAGCAGTACTTC | TRBD1 | TRBJ2-7 | TRBV6-4 | .
CASSLSGFF | TGTGCCAGCAGCTTATCAGGGTTCTTC | . | TRBJ2-1 | TRBV7-9 | .
CASAGSSYNEQFF | TGTGCCAGCGCGGGGAGCTCCTACAATGAGCAGTTCTTC | . | TRBJ2-1 | TRBV6-5 | once
CASSLGSRGNQPQHF | TGTGCCAGCAGCCTAGGATCGCGGGGAAATCAGCCCCAGCATTTT | . | TRBJ1-5 | TRBV13 | .
CASSQKIATGTGELFF | TGCGCCAGCAGTCAAAAAATCGCCACAGGGACCGGGGAGCTGTTTTTT | . | TRBJ2-2 | TRBV23-1 | .
CASRGRGSDPIIYGYTF | TGTGCCAGCAGGGGGAGGGGCTCGGACCCGATCATCTATGGCTACACCTTC | . | TRBJ1-2 | TRBV7-3 | .
CASSLGGVFIYEQYF | TGTGCCAGCAGCTTGGGGGGGGTGTTTATCTACGAGCAGTACTTC | . | TRBJ2-7 | TRBV5-6 | .
CASSLRTSGHYEQYF | TGCGCCAGCAGCCTAAGGACTAGCGGACACTACGAGCAGTACTTC | TRBD2 | TRBJ2-7 | TRBV4-3 | .
CASSRVPVDTEAFF | TGTGCCAGCAGTCGAGTCCCCGTGGACACTGAAGCTTTCTTT | . | TRBJ1-1 | TRBV6-1 | .
CASSDLLAVSSYNEQFF | TGTGCCAGCAGTGATCTTCTAGCGGTTAGCTCCTACAATGAGCAGTTCTTC | TRBD2 | TRBJ2-1 | TRBV6-4 | .
CASSIGRGTSYNEQFF | TGTGCCAGTAGTATTGGTCGGGGGACCTCCTACAATGAGCAGTTCTTC | . | TRBJ2-1 | TRBV19 | .
CASGDRDWDSSEQFF | TGTGCCAGCGGAGACCGGGACTGGGATTCGAGTGAGCAGTTCTTC | . | TRBJ2-1 | TRBV6-6 | .
CASSSRGLYGYTF | TGTGCCAGCTCTTCCAGGGGGCTTTATGGCTACACCTTC | TRBD1 | TRBJ1-2 | TRBV19 | once
CASSRTPTAEKLFF | TGTGCCAGCAGTCGAACTCCAACCGCTGAAAAACTGTTTTTT | . | TRBJ1-4 | TRBV6-6 | .
CASSPDSANTGELFF | TGTGCCAGCAGTCCGGACAGTGCGAACACCGGGGAGCTGTTTTTT | . | TRBJ2-2 | TRBV7-9 | .
CASSLGGVATEQFF | TGTGCCAGCAGTTTGGGGGGTGTAGCGACTGAGCAGTTCTTC | . | TRBJ2-1 | TRBV27 | .
CASSPRPGGEAFF | TGTGCCAGCAGCCCCAGGCCCGGGGGTGAAGCTTTCTTT | . | TRBJ1-1 | TRBV6-5 | .
CASSLPPTSGVGKNEQFF | TGTGCCAGCAGCTTACCCCCGACTAGCGGGGTTGGGAAAAATGAGCAGTTCTTC | TRBD2 | TRBJ2-1 | TRBV13 | .
CASSFPSGDLTDTQYF | TGTGCCAGCAGCTTTCCTAGCGGGGATCTAACAGATACGCAGTATTTT | TRBD2 | TRBJ2-3 | TRBV7-2 | .
CASSLGQGFYEQYF | TGTGCCAGCAGCTTGGGACAGGGGTTTTACGAGCAGTACTTC | TRBD1 | TRBJ2-7 | TRBV7-2 | .
CASSSDRANSPLHF | TGCGCCAGCAGCTCGGACAGGGCTAATTCACCCCTCCACTTT | TRBD1 | TRBJ1-6 | TRBV4-1 | .
CASSVAAGISEGYTF | TGTGCCAGCAGCGTAGCTGCAGGGATAAGTGAAGGCTACACCTTC | . | TRBJ1-2 | TRBV9 | once
CATSQDRGLEKLFF | TGTGCCACCAGCCAGGACAGGGGGCTTGAAAAACTGTTTTTT | TRBD1 | TRBJ1-4 | TRBV15 | .
CASSQDLSRGSTDTQYF | TGCGCCAGCAGCCAAGATCTTTCGCGGGGATCAACAGATACGCAGTATTTT | . | TRBJ2-3 | TRBV4-3 | .
CASSLGTVYTEAFF | TGTGCCAGCAGTTTGGGGACAGTCTACACTGAAGCTTTCTTT | TRBD1 | TRBJ1-1 | TRBV27 | .
CASSEGDRSYEQYF | TGTGCCAGCAGTGAGGGGGACAGGTCCTACGAGCAGTACTTC | TRBD1 | TRBJ2-7 | TRBV27 | .
CASSYREIYTEAFF | TGTGCCAGCAGCTACAGGGAGATCTACACTGAAGCTTTCTTT | . | TRBJ1-1 | TRBV7-2 | .
CVSSLLGQGWTEAFF | TGTGTCAGCAGCCTCCTGGGACAGGGGTGGACTGAAGCTTTCTTT | TRBD1 | TRBJ1-1 | TRBV7-3 | .
CSVEGGQGYSETQYF | TGCAGCGTTGAAGGGGGACAGGGGTATTCAGAGACCCAGTACTTC | TRBD1 | TRBJ2-5 | TRBV29-1 | .
CASSEQGDTGELFF | TGTGCCAGCAGTGAGCAGGGGGACACCGGGGAGCTGTTTTTT | TRBD1 | TRBJ2-2 | TRBV25-1 | .
CASSLSMRHGYTF | TGTGCCAGCAGTTTAAGCATGCGTCATGGCTACACCTTC | . | TRBJ1-2 | TRBV27 | once
CASSFYDIPQNIQYF | TGTGCCAGCAGCTTCTACGACATTCCGCAAAACATTCAGTACTTC | . | TRBJ2-4 | TRBV7-2 | .
CASSFWGPTDTQYF | TGTGCCAGCAGCTTTTGGGGCCCCACAGATACGCAGTATTTT | . | TRBJ2-3 | TRBV11-2 | .
CASSQGTVENYGYTF | TGCGCCAGCAGCCAAGGGACAGTAGAGAACTATGGCTACACCTTC | . | TRBJ1-2 | TRBV4-3 | .
CASSQETSSLSYEQYF | TGCGCCAGCAGCCAAGAAACTAGCTCCCTTTCCTACGAGCAGTACTTC | . | TRBJ2-7 | TRBV4-1 | .
CASSLKNPLDTGELFF | TGTGCCAGCAGCTTAAAAAACCCACTTGACACCGGGGAGCTGTTTTTT | . | TRBJ2-2 | TRBV7-3 | .
CASSSYRGETQYF | TGTGCCAGCAGCTCATACAGGGGAGAGACCCAGTACTTC | TRBD1 | TRBJ2-5 | TRBV7-9 | .
CATSLSRGFSGNTIYF | TGTGCCACCAGCTTGTCGCGAGGGTTCTCTGGAAACACCATATATTTT | . | TRBJ1-3 | TRBV15 | .
CASSQVLAESYEQYF | TGCGCCAGCAGCCAAGTACTAGCGGAATCCTACGAGCAGTACTTC | TRBD2 | TRBJ2-7 | TRBV5-4 | .
CASRSTVYSYEQYF | TGCGCCAGCAGATCGACAGTTTACTCCTACGAGCAGTACTTC | . | TRBJ2-7 | TRBV4-1 | .